One TCR beta chain is described in this entry. The sample carries other DNA sequences with the same CDR3. CDR1 SNHLY and CDR2 FYNNEI come from the germline V gene. Trimming took off 3 bases at V and 2 bases at J, with 10 bases between the two ends. CDR3 length: 14 residues. This entry is derived from a study of blood T cell repertoires in COVID-19. Study-level background: Collection of acute and convalescent COVID-19 samples took place in the United States, Italy and Spain.

Method: immunoSEQ multiplex PCR; TCRdb's copy keeps in-frame clones and lacks some. The table lists around 170,000 clones, approximately 88% of them singletons, with less than 15% in the top ten. The source material was peripheral blood. The receptor was isolated from a man aged 18 to 29 with active or convalescent COVID-19. The rearrangement joins TRBV2 to TRBJ1-2; a weak D match, TRBD1 (5 bases). The CDR3 nucleotides read TGTGCCAGCAGTGAGGAAAGGGGCAACTATGGCTACACCTTC. The encoded protein is CASSEERGNYGYTF.